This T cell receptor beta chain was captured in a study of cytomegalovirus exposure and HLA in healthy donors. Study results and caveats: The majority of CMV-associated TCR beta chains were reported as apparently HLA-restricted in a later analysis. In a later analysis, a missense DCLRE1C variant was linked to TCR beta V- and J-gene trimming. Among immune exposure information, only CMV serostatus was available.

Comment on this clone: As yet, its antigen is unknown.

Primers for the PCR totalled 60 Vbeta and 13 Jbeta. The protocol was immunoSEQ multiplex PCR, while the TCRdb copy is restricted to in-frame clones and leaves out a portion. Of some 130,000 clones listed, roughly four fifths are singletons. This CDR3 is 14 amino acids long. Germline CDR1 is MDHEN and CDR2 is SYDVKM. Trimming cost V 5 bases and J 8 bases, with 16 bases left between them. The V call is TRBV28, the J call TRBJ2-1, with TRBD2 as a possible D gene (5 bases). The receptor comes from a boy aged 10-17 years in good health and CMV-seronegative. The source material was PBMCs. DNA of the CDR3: TGTGCCAGCAGTCCGCACGGGAACCGGGATGAGCAGTTCTTC. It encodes CASSPHGNRDEQFF.